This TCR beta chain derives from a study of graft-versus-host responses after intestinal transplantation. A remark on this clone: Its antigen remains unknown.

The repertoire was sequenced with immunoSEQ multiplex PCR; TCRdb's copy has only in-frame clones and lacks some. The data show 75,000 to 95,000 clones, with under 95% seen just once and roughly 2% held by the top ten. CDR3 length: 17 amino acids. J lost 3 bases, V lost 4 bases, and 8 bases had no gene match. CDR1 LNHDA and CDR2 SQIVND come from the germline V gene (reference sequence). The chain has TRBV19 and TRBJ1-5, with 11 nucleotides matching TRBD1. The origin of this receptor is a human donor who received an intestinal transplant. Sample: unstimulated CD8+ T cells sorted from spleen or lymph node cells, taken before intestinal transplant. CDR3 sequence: CASSTPDRGRNNQPQHF. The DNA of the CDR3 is TGTGCCAGTAGTACCCCGGACAGGGGGCGGAACAATCAGCCCCAGCATTTT. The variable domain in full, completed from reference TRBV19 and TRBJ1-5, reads DGGITQSPKYLFRKEGQNVTLSCEQNLNHDAMYWYRQDPGQGLRLIYYSQIVNDFQKGDIAEGYSVSREKKESFPLTVTSAQKNPTAFYLCASSTPDRGRNNQPQHFGDGTRLSIL.